This TCR beta chain was recorded in a study of molecular identifiers for immune sequencing clone quantification. Study observations and caveats: Clones of above 20 RNA copies carried over 98% of effector molecules; in naive cells they carried under 1%.

Each CDR3 protein gets one entry after TCRdb re-called the PCR reads with MiXCR. The sample carries 85,000 to 100,000 distinct CDR3 sequences, approximately 24% recorded once. The CDR3 runs 15 residues. Germline V gene data show CDR1 as SGHRS and CDR2 as YFSETQ. Concerning this clonotype: Its matching antigen is unknown. Germline and junction disagree at one end, which may indicate a read error.

This sequence was found in a human donor in good health. Some libraries in this study had Jurkat cell RNA spiked in. The chain combines TRBV5-1 with TRBJ2-1; 12 bases map to TRBD2. Input material: naive CD8+ T cells from blood, with Jurkat cell RNA spiked in. The subset is: FACS-sorted CD8+CD4-CCR7+CD45RA+ naive T cells. CDR3 coding DNA: TGCGCCCGCAGCTTGCTAGCGGGGGGGAGGGATGAGCAGTTCTTC. It is translated as CARSLLAGGRDEQFF.